The text below deals with one T cell receptor beta chain. Its antigen remains unknown. This PCR relied on a set of 60 Vbeta primers and 13 Jbeta primers. Here immunoSEQ multiplex PCR was the method, and the copy in TCRdb shows in-frame clones only, minus some. The sample records approximately 150,000 clones, almost 85% being singletons. The data belong to a study of cytomegalovirus exposure and HLA in healthy donors. Germline lookup yields CDR1 GTSNPN and CDR2 SVGIG (reference sequence). Trimming left V 4 bases short and J 2 bases short, with 17 bases between. CDR3 size: 15 residues. Study conclusions and caveats: Rarity characterized most TCR sequences, yet some public TCRs appeared in many donors. Altogether, some 160 TCR beta chains were recorded as cytomegalovirus-associated. Earlier findings revealed that most TCR beta V segments proved productive either about 90% or about 30% of the time. A missense DCLRE1C variant was associated with V- and J-gene trimming of TCR beta chains in a later analysis, and an independent cohort replicated the association.

Sequenced: PBMCs. This sequence originates from a man aged 18 to 30 in good health and CMV-seropositive. The chain employs TRBV30 and TRBJ1-2; the D gene is possibly TRBD1 (5 bases). CDR3 residues: CAWKKGQGLNYGYTF. For the CDR3, the DNA is TGTGCCTGGAAGAAGGGTCAGGGATTAAACTATGGCTACACCTTC.